These 18 T cell receptor beta chains were sequenced from one sample in a study of beta chain features in type 1 diabetes. TCRB transcripts that were expressed got sequenced, as all of the isolated RNA had been reverse transcribed. The repertoire was sequenced with immunoSEQ multiplex PCR; TCRdb's copy has only in-frame clones and lacks some. The sample yields 200,000 to 250,000 clones, 9.6% seen once. What was sequenced was naive CD4+ T cells from blood. These receptors originate from a woman aged 18 to 35 in good health.

Concerning this clone itself: The sample contains more than one DNA sequence encoding this CDR3. The chain joins TRBV4-1 to TRBJ1-1; D is possibly TRBD1 (5 bases). This CDR3 is built from 13 residues. Germline V gives CDR1 MGHRA, CDR2 YSYEKL. Trimming took off 0 bases at V and 4 bases at J, with 6 bases between the two ends. CDR3 loop: CASSQDRGTEAFF. CDR3 sequence (DNA): TGCGCCAGCAGCCAAGATAGGGGCACTGAAGCTTTCTTT.

Only a few counts were recorded for this clone. The chain couples TRBV10-3 to TRBJ1-2; 9 bases match TRBD1. Germline lookup yields CDR1 ENHRY and CDR2 SYGVKD. The length of the CDR3 is 14 residues. The junction had 5 bases not matched to a gene; V was cut back by 4 bases and J by 5 bases. CDR3 sequence: CAISGDRVEYGYTF. In DNA, the CDR3 is TGTGCCATCAGTGGGGACAGGGTCGAATATGGCTACACCTTC.

This clone has more than one count but fewer than ten. The chain couples TRBV29-1 to TRBJ1-1, with D unclear. In germline, CDR1 is SQVTM, CDR2 ANQGSEA. The CDR3 loop spans 13 amino acids. The V end lost 7 bases, the J end lost 3 bases, and 15 bases lay between the germline ends. CDR3 DNA: TGCAGCGCCGCCAAATCTATGGACACTGAAGCTTTCTTT. Residues: CSAAKSMDTEAFF.

The chain carries TRBV30 and TRBJ1-1, with 10 positions matching TRBD1. CDR3 size: 15 residues. CDR1 and CDR2 (germline): GTSNPN, SVGIG (reference sequence). The V segment lost 7 bases and the J segment 5 bases; nucleotides outside the gene matches: 13. The CDR3, as DNA: TGTGCCTCCCGGGGGACAGGGGTGTTAAGTACTGAAGCTTTCTTT. Amino acids: CASRGTGVLSTEAFF.

This clone was counted between two and nine times. The V call is TRBV29-1, the J call TRBJ1-2, with 7 nucleotides matching TRBD1. V shed 5 bases, J shed 4 bases, and the junction held 10 bases outside the gene matches. The germline gives CDR1 SQVTM, CDR2 ANQGSEA. The CDR3 consists of 14 residues. CDR3 protein: CSVPNRGWIYGYTF. CDR3 sequence (DNA): TGCAGCGTTCCTAACAGGGGATGGATCTATGGCTACACCTTC.

The chain has TRBV7-9 and TRBJ1-2; 7 bases are a match to TRBD1. Losses at the gene ends were 5 bases for V and 7 bases for J; bases not matched to a gene: 4. The CDR3 runs 12 residues. Per the germline V gene, CDR1 is SEHNR and CDR2 is FQNEAQ (reference sequence). CDR3: CASSTRTGGYTF. In DNA form, the CDR3 reads TGTGCCAGCAGCACCCGGACAGGTGGCTACACCTTC.

The chain recombines TRBV5-1 with TRBJ2-5, with 7 bases fitting TRBD1. The CDR3 totals 13 residues. Germline V lookup: CDR1 SGHRS, CDR2 YFSETQ. The ends lost 6 bases at V and 4 bases at J; junction bases unmatched: 6. Here the CDR3 reads CASTRQGRETQYF. The CDR3 DNA reads as TGCGCCAGCACCCGACAGGGTAGAGAGACCCAGTACTTC.

This clone occurred many times. This rearrangement joins TRBV5-6 to TRBJ2-1; D not resolved. V lost 1 base, J lost 0 bases, and 11 bases lay in between. The germline V gene encodes CDR1 SGHDT and CDR2 YYEEEE. This CDR3 has 16 residues. The CDR3 is CASSLKTVSSYNEQFF. The CDR3 DNA is TGTGCCAGCAGCTTGAAGACTGTCAGCTCCTACAATGAGCAGTTCTTC.

The chain couples TRBV30 to TRBJ2-7, with 8 bases matching TRBD1. Germline values: CDR1 GTSNPN, CDR2 SVGIG (reference sequence). The V segment lost 7 bases and the J segment 4 bases; nucleotides outside the gene matches: 9. The length of the CDR3 is 13 residues. CDR3 sequence (DNA): TGTGCCTTAACCGGGACAGGAAAATACGAGCAGTACTTC. Translation: CALTGTGKYEQYF.

This clone has only one observation. The DNA for the CDR3 is TGCGCCAGCAGCTTGGTTGCGACAGGGGGCGACCGGGAGACCCAGTACTTC. Its translation is CASSLVATGGDRETQYF. The rearrangement joins TRBV5-1 to TRBJ2-5, with 10 positions matching TRBD1. V lost 0 bases, J lost 5 bases, and 10 bases stayed unmatched. Germline values: CDR1 SGHRS, CDR2 YFSETQ. The CDR3 runs to 17 residues.

This clone was observed many times. The chain has TRBV29-1 and TRBJ2-1; tentative D call: TRBD2 (6 bases). There are 15 residues in the CDR3. V lost 3 bases and J 4 bases, leaving 16 bases between the germline ends. The germline V gene has CDR1 SQVTM and CDR2 ANQGSEA. Here the CDR3 DNA reads TGCAGCGTTGATAGGAGGGACTCCGGGTACAATGAGCAGTTCTTC. Encoded protein: CSVDRRDSGYNEQFF.

This clone was detected only a few times. The V gene is TRBV10-1, the J gene TRBJ2-2, with TRBD1 identical over 7 bases. The germline CDR1 and CDR2 sequences are WNHNN and SYGVQD (reference sequence). This CDR3 is 14 amino acids long. The J segment lost 5 bases and the V segment lost 5 bases, leaving 5 bases of the junction unmatched. CDR3 in amino acids: CASSSRRGTGELFF. Here the CDR3 DNA reads TGCGCCAGCAGTTCGCGCAGGGGGACCGGGGAGCTGTTTTTT.

In its sample, this clone was seen a few times. This rearrangement joins TRBV5-1 to TRBJ2-7; D gene ambiguous. V lost 0 bases and J 3 bases, leaving 16 bases between the germline ends. CDR1 and CDR2 from the germline V gene are SGHRS and YFSETQ. This CDR3 has 16 amino acids. The CDR3 here is CASSLELVAANYEQYF. In DNA, the CDR3 is TGCGCCAGCAGCTTGGAACTGGTGGCAGCGAACTACGAGCAGTACTTC.

The chain is built from TRBV30 and TRBJ2-5; TRBD2 matches 16 bases. V trimming: 2 bases; J trimming: 2 bases; junction bases outside the gene matches: 8. Germline-derived CDR1 and CDR2 are GTSNPN and SVGIG (reference sequence). The CDR3 is 18 residues long. The CDR3 nucleotides are TGTGCCTGGAGTCGAGGGACTAGCGGGAGGGCCGGTCAAGAGACCCAGTACTTC. Protein product: CAWSRGTSGRAGQETQYF.

J is TRBJ2-1 and V is TRBV10-3, with 7 bases lining up with TRBD2. The CDR3 loop spans 14 amino acids. V dropped 10 bases and J dropped 0; count of bases not matched to a gene: 6. The germline V gene has CDR1 ENHRY and CDR2 SYGVKD. Here the CDR3 reads CATSSGPSYNEQFF. In nucleotides, the CDR3 is TGTGCCACCTCTAGCGGCCCCTCCTACAATGAGCAGTTCTTC.

This clone was picked up a small number of times. This chain uses TRBV6-1 with TRBJ1-1; 9 bases align to TRBD1. The CDR3 contains 14 residues. Trimming took 7 bases from V and 1 from J; bases not matched to a gene: 4. Germline CDR1 is MNHNS and CDR2 is SASEGT. CDR3 amino acids: CASIQGAQNTEAFF. CDR3 DNA: TGTGCCAGCATACAGGGGGCGCAGAACACTGAAGCTTTCTTT.

The genes are TRBV19 and TRBJ1-5; tentatively, D is TRBD1 (6 bases). Trimming pared 3 bases from V and 9 bases from J, leaving 15 bases between. The CDR3 is 14 residues long. Germline CDR1 is LNHDA and CDR2 is SQIVND (reference sequence). CDR3 sequence reads: CASSIRTDLRPQHF. CDR3 DNA sequence: TGTGCCAGTAGTATCAGGACAGACCTGAGGCCCCAGCATTTT.

The chain is built from TRBV7-6 and TRBJ2-2; weak D call: TRBD2 (6 bases). The V end lost 5 bases, the J end lost 6 bases, and 19 bases lay between the germline ends. Germline CDR1 is SGHVS and CDR2 is FNYEAQ. This CDR3 comprises 16 residues. CDR3 DNA sequence: TGTGCCAGCAGCCCAGAGACTAGTCTAGGGGCCGGGGAGCTGTTTTTT. Residues: CASSPETSLGAGELFF.